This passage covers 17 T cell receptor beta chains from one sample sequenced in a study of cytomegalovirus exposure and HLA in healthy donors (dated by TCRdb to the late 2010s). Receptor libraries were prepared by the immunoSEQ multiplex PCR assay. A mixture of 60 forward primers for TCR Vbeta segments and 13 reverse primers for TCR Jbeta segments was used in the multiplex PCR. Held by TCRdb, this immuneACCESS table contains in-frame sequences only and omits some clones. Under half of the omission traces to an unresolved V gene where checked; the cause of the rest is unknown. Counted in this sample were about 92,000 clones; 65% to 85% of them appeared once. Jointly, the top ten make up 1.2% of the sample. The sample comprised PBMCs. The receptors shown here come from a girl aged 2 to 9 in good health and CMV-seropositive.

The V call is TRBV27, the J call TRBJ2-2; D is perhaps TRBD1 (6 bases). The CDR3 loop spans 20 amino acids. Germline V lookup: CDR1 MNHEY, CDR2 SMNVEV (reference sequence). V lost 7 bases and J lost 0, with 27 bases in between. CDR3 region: CASKKDRHINPNANTGELFF. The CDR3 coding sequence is TGTGCCAGCAAGAAGGACAGACACATAAACCCAAACGCGAACACCGGGGAGCTGTTTTTT.

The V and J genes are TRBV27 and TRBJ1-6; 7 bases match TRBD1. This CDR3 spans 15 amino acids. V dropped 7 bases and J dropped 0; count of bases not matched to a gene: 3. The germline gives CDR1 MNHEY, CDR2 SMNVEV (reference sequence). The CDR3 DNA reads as TGTGCCAGCAAGGGGGCGGGCTCCTATAATTCACCCCTCCACTTT. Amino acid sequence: CASKGAGSYNSPLHF.

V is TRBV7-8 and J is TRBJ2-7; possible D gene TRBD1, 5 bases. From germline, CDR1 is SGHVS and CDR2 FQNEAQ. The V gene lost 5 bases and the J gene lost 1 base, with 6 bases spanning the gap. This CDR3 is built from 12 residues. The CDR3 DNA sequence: TGTGCCAGCAGCGACAGTTCCTACGAGCAGTACTTC. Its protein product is CASSDSSYEQYF.

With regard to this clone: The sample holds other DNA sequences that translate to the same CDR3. CDR3 region: CSARREKLFF. The CDR3 DNA sequence: TGCAGTGCTAGGCGAGAAAAACTGTTTTTT. The chain has TRBV20-1 and TRBJ1-4; D is unclear. The V gene's germline CDR1 is DFQATT and CDR2 SNEGSKA (reference sequence). This CDR3 is built from 10 residues. Trimming removed 3 bases from V and 8 bases from J, with 4 bases in between.

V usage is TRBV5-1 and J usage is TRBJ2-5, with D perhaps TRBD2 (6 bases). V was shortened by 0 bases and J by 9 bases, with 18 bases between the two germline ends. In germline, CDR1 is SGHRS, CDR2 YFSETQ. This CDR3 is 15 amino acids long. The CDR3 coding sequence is TGCGCCAGCAGCTTGGCTGCCGGCTCGCCGGGGGCCCAGTACTTC. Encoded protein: CASSLAAGSPGAQYF.

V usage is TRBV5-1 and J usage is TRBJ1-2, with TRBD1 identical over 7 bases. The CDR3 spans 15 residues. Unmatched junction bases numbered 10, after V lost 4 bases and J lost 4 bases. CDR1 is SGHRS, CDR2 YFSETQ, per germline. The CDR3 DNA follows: TGCGCCAGCAGCCCATACCGGGACAGCTTCTATGGCTACACCTTC. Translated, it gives CASSPYRDSFYGYTF.

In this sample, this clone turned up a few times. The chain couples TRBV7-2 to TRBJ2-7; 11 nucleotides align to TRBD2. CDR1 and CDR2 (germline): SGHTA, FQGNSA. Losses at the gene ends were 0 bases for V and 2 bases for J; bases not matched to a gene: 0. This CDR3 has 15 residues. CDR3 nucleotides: TGTGCCAGCAGCTTAGCGACTAGCGGGACCTACGAGCAGTACTTC. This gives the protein CASSLATSGTYEQYF.

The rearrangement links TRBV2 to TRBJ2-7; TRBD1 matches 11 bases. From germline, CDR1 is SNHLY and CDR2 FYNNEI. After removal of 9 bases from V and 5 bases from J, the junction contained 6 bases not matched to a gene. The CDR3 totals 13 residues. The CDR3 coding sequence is TGTGCCAGAAGGACAGGGGGCGGGAACGAGCAGTACTTC. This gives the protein CARRTGGGNEQYF. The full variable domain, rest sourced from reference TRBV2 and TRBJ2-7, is EPEVTQTPSHQVTQMGQEVILRCVPISNHLYFYWYRQILGQKVEFLVSFYNNEISEKSEIFDDQFSVERPDGSNFTLKIRSTKLEDSAMYFCARRTGGGNEQYFGPGTRLTVT.

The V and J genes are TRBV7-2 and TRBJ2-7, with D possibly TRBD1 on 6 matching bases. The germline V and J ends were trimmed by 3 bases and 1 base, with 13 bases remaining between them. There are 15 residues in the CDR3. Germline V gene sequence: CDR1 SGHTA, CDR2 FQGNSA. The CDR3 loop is CASSFTGSYSYEQYF. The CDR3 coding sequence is TGTGCCAGCAGCTTTACAGGGTCCTATTCCTACGAGCAGTACTTC.

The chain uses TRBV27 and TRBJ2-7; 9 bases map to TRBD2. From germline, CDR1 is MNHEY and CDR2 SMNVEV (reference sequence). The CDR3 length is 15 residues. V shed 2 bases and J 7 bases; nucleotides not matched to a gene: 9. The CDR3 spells CASSLNAGGKEEQYF. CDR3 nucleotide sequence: TGTGCCAGCAGTTTAAATGCGGGAGGGAAAGAGGAGCAGTACTTC.

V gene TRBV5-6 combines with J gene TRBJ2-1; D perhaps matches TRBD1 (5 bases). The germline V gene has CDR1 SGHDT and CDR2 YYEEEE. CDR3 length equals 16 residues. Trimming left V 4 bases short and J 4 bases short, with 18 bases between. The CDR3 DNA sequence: TGTGCCAGCAGCACCTACGACAGTCTTGGGTACAATGAGCAGTTCTTC. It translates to CASSTYDSLGYNEQFF.

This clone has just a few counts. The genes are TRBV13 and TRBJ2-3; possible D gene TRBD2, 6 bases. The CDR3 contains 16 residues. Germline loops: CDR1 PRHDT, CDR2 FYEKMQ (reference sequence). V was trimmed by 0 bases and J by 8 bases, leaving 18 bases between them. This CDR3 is CASSLGAGPLSGTQYF. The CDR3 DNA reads TGTGCCAGCAGCTTAGGGGCGGGGCCACTCTCAGGTACGCAGTATTTT.

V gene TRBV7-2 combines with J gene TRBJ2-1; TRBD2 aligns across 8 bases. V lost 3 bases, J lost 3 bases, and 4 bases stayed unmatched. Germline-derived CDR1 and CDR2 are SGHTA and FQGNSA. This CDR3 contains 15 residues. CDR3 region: CTSSFTGTSYNEQFF. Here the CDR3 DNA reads TGTACCAGCAGCTTCACCGGGACTAGCTACAATGAGCAGTTCTTC.

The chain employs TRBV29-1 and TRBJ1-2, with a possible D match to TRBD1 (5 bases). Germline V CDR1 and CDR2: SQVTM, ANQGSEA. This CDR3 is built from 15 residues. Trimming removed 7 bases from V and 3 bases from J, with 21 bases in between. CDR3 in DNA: TGCAGCGCCGTAGGTTTTACCCCGGGGGACTATGGCTACACCTTC. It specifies CSAVGFTPGDYGYTF.

The CDR3 coding sequence is TGTGCCTGGACCCCCCCAGGGACAGCGGTCCTTGGCTACACCTTC. Translation: CAWTPPGTAVLGYTF. The genes are TRBV30 and TRBJ1-2; TRBD1 agrees at 7 bases. This CDR3 has 15 residues. Germline CDR1 GTSNPN, CDR2 SVGIG (reference sequence). The trim removed 4 bases at V and 7 bases at J, leaving 15 bases unmatched.

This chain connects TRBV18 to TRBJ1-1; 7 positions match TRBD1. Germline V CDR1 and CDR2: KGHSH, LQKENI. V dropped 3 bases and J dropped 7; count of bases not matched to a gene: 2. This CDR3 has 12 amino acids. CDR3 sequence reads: CASSPGTDEAFF. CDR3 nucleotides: TGTGCCAGCTCACCTGGGACAGATGAAGCTTTCTTT.

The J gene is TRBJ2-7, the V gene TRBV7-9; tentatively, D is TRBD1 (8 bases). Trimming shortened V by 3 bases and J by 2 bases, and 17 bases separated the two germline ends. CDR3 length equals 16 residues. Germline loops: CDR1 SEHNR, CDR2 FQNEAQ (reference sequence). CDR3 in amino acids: CASSLATGGLTYEQYF. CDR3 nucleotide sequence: TGTGCCAGCAGCTTGGCAACAGGGGGACTAACCTACGAGCAGTACTTC.